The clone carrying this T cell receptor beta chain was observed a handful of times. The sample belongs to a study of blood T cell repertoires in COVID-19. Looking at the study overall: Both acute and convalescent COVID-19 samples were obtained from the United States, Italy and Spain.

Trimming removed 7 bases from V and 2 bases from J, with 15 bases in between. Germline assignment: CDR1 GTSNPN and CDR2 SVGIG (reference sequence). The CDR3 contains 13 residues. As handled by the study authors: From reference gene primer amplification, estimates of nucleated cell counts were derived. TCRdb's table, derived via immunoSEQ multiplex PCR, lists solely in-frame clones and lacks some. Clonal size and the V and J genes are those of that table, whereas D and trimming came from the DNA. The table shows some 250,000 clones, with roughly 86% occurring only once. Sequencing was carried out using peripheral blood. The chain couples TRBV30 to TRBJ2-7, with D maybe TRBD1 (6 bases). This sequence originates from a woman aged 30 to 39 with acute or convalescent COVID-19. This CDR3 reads CASHLQGAYEQYF. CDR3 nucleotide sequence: TGTGCCTCCCACCTACAGGGAGCCTACGAGCAGTACTTC.